This T cell receptor beta chain was sequenced for a study of siplizumab effects on memory and regulatory T cells. Study-level points and caveats: There was no confirmation of the suppressive function of proliferating Tregs from siplizumab cultures. Sequences that were alloreactive and traceable to unstimulated CD4+ memory cells were significantly reduced by siplizumab. Naive T cells were seemingly more diverse than memory cells, and major contributions to the alloresponse seemed to be made by them.

The CDR3 covers 14 residues. V was pared by 2 bases and J by 7 bases, with 12 bases between. Germline V gives CDR1 WSHSY, CDR2 SAAADI. On this clone: As yet, its antigen is unknown.

Clones were read by immunoSEQ multiplex PCR, and TCRdb kept only the in-frame ones, dropping some. The sample has more than 85,000 clones; about 91% are singletons. The receptor comes from a human donor in good health. Sample: Tregs sorted from blood. The chain joins TRBV10-2 to TRBJ1-5; D possibly corresponds to TRBD1 (5 bases). The CDR3 nucleotides are TGCGCCAGCAGTGAGGGGACCCCCACCCAGCCCCAGCATTTT. Translated: CASSEGTPTQPQHF.